These 32 T cell receptor beta chains were sequenced from one sample in a study of blood T cells in healthy people across ages. Using a J-beta primer mix together with a sample-barcoded 5' primer, a second PCR was run for about 7 to 12 cycles. MiXCR, run by TCRdb on the 5' RACE reads, gives a single entry per CDR3 protein. The sample includes 1.5 million to 2 million distinct CDR3 sequences, 40% to 55% seen only once; the top ten take approximately 2.1%. Sequencing used blood. All receptors come from a woman between 40 and 55 years old in good health.

The V and J genes are TRBV7-9 and TRBJ2-1, with D uncertain. CDR3 length equals 14 residues. The germline gives CDR1 SEHNR, CDR2 FQNEAQ (reference sequence). Trimming left V 3 bases short and J 0 bases short, with 6 bases between. The chain's CDR3 is CASSFMGSYNEQFF. CDR3 bases: TGTGCCAGCAGCTTTATGGGCTCCTACAATGAGCAGTTCTTC.

The count of this clonotype is one. At one end the junction does not follow the germline gene, possibly because of a read error. The V call is TRBV4-1, the J call TRBJ2-2; 8 bases are shared with TRBD2. The CDR3 has 19 residues. Germline V gives CDR1 MGHRA, CDR2 YSYEKL. The DNA of the CDR3 is TGCGCCAGCGGCCAACCCGGAAACGAGCGGGGGCCTGACACCGGGGAGCTGTTTTTT. Its protein is CASGQPGNERGPDTGELFF.

This clonotype was counted once. J is TRBJ2-1 and V is TRBV20-1; D is possibly TRBD2 (6 bases). V lost 0 bases and J 5 bases, leaving 14 bases between the germline ends. The CDR3 is 15 amino acids. Germline CDR1 and CDR2: DFQATT and SNEGSKA (reference sequence). The CDR3 loop reads CSARDPWRGHNEQFF. The CDR3 region has the DNA TGCAGTGCTAGAGATCCATGGCGGGGCCACAATGAGCAGTTCTTC.

The chain recombines TRBV27 with TRBJ1-1, with D tentatively TRBD1 (6 bases). V lost 8 bases, J lost 6 bases, and 13 bases lay in between. Germline V lookup: CDR1 MNHEY, CDR2 SMNVEV (reference sequence). This CDR3 contains 12 residues. In DNA, the CDR3 is TGTGCCAGCTGGGGGCTAAGGGCTGAAGCTTTCTTT. This codes for CASWGLRAEAFF.

This chain joins TRBV28 and TRBJ1-2; D remains ambiguous. V gave up 5 bases and J gave up 5 bases, with 12 bases separating them. The CDR3 is 13 residues long. CDR1 and CDR2 from the germline V gene are MDHEN and SYDVKM. CDR3 coding DNA: TGTGCCAGCAGTCCCGAGACGGATTATGGCTACACCTTC. Translated, it gives CASSPETDYGYTF.

The chain is built from TRBV9 and TRBJ2-7; 10 nucleotides match TRBD1. Trimming at V came to 7 bases and at J to 7 bases, leaving 14 bases not matched to a gene. Germline-derived CDR1 and CDR2 are SGDLS and YYNGEE. The CDR3 extends over 15 amino acids. The CDR3: CASRNEGQGMNEQYF. CDR3 nucleotides: TGTGCCAGCCGGAACGAGGGACAGGGGATGAATGAGCAGTACTTC.

This clonotype has more than one count but fewer than ten. The V call is TRBV7-2, the J call TRBJ1-2; D possibly corresponds to TRBD1 (5 bases). The CDR3 covers 13 residues. Germline lookup yields CDR1 SGHTA and CDR2 FQGNSA. Trimming removed 5 bases from V and 8 bases from J, with 15 bases in between. CDR3 protein: CASSPGRDLGYTF. CDR3 coding DNA: TGTGCCAGCAGCCCGGGAAGGGACTTGGGCTACACCTTC.

This clonotype showed up just a few times. The chain carries TRBV11-2 and TRBJ2-3, with 9 bases aligning to TRBD2. The CDR3 totals 16 residues. Germline lookup yields CDR1 SGHAT and CDR2 FQNNGV. V shed 3 bases, J shed 3 bases, and the junction held 7 bases outside the gene matches. CDR3 bases: TGTGCCAGCAGCTTCGGGGAGCGGGGGGTAACAGATACGCAGTATTTT. Its protein product is CASSFGERGVTDTQYF.

The CDR3 DNA reads as TGTGCCAGCAGCTTAGCAGGGATATCTACTCTAAGGGAGCAGTTCTTC. Residues: CASSLAGISTLREQFF. The chain has TRBV11-2 and TRBJ2-1; D is possibly TRBD1 (5 bases). There are 16 residues in the CDR3. The V end lost 1 base, the J end lost 10 bases, and 20 bases lay between the germline ends. Germline CDR1 is SGHAT and CDR2 is FQNNGV.

The table lists this clonotype with a few counts. This chain connects TRBV5-1 to TRBJ2-7; the match to TRBD1 covers 10 bases. The CDR3 is made up of 14 amino acids. Unmatched junction bases numbered 6, after V lost 3 bases and J lost 6 bases. Germline assignment: CDR1 SGHRS and CDR2 YFSETQ. This CDR3 reads CASSSGQGFLEQYF. The CDR3 DNA reads as TGCGCCAGCAGCTCGGGACAGGGGTTTCTCGAGCAGTACTTC.

The CDR3 sequence: CASSHGYTDTQYF. The CDR3 coding sequence is TGTGCCAGCAGCCACGGTTACACAGATACGCAGTATTTT. The chain joins TRBV6-5 to TRBJ2-3; D is unresolved. Germline V gene lookup returns CDR1 MNHEY and CDR2 SVGAGI. V was shortened by 6 bases and J by 2 bases, with 9 bases between the two germline ends. The CDR3 is 13 amino acids.

CDR3 DNA: TGTGCCAGCAGTCGAGGACCCCTTGGCAGGGGTATTCTTGACGAGCAGTACTTC. It codes for CASSRGPLGRGILDEQYF. This chain links TRBV6-2 or TRBV6-3 with TRBJ2-7; maybe TRBD1 (6 bases). CDR3 length: 18 amino acids. Germline loops: CDR1 MNHEY, CDR2 SVGEGT. V was cut by 5 bases and J by 5 bases, with 28 bases left in between.

This clonotype showed up just once. This chain links TRBV7-2 with TRBJ2-1, with 10 bases aligning to TRBD2. The CDR3 runs 15 residues. The germline CDR1 and CDR2 sequences are SGHTA and FQGNSA. V lost 5 bases and J lost 8; bases outside the gene matches: 9. In DNA form, the CDR3 reads TGTGCCAGCAGCCCCAAGGGACTAGCGAAGGATGAGCAGTTCTTC. Its translation: CASSPKGLAKDEQFF.

This clonotype has more than one count but fewer than ten. The chain combines TRBV7-9 with TRBJ2-4; a possible D gene is TRBD1 (6 bases). Per the germline V gene, CDR1 is SEHNR and CDR2 is FQNEAQ (reference sequence). This CDR3 region has 12 residues. V lost 5 bases and J 13 bases, leaving 15 bases between the germline ends. CDR3 in DNA: TGTGCCAGCAGCGGGGGCCCCTCGGAGCAGTACTTC. Amino acid sequence: CASSGGPSEQYF.

The DNA for the CDR3 is TGTGCCAGCAGCTTCGGCAGGAATAAAGAGACCCAGTACTTC. It is translated as CASSFGRNKETQYF. V usage is TRBV5-6 and J usage is TRBJ2-5; D unresolved. Germline V CDR1 and CDR2: SGHDT, YYEEEE. This CDR3 is built from 14 residues. The V end was cut by 2 bases, the J end by 3 bases, with 11 bases between.

The CDR3 is CSADQGPTDTQYF. The CDR3 DNA sequence: TGCAGTGCTGACCAGGGACCCACAGATACGCAGTATTTT. This chain links TRBV20-1 with TRBJ2-3; the D gene could be TRBD1 or TRBD2 (5 bases each). CDR1 DFQATT and CDR2 SNEGSKA come from the germline V gene (reference sequence). The germline V and J ends were trimmed by 5 bases and 2 bases, with 11 bases remaining between them. The CDR3 runs to 13 residues.

V is TRBV4-2 and J is TRBJ1-5; weak D call: TRBD1 (5 bases). This CDR3 has 16 amino acids. Trimming stripped 2 bases from V and 0 bases from J, with 11 bases between. Germline V lookup: CDR1 LGHNA, CDR2 YNFKEQ. The DNA of the CDR3 is TGTGCCAGCAGCCAATCAGGACATCTTAGCAATCAGCCCCAGCATTTT. Its protein product is CASSQSGHLSNQPQHF.

The table lists this clonotype with a few counts. The genes are TRBV19 and TRBJ2-1; 10 bases fit TRBD1. Germline V gives CDR1 LNHDA, CDR2 SQIVND (reference sequence). The CDR3 runs 16 residues. V was pared by 1 base and J by 4 bases, with 4 bases of the junction left unmatched. CDR3 sequence: CASSIGTGGKYNEQFF. CDR3 bases: TGTGCCAGTAGTATAGGGACAGGGGGGAAATACAATGAGCAGTTCTTC.

A single count supports this clonotype. The rearrangement joins TRBV5-5 to TRBJ1-2; maybe TRBD1 (5 bases). Germline CDR1 and CDR2: SGHKS and YYEKEE (reference sequence). Trimming cost V 4 bases and J 4 bases, with 14 bases left between them. This CDR3 is built from 14 residues. In DNA form, the CDR3 reads TGTGCCAGCAGCCGGGCCGACAGCGGCTATGGCTACACCTTC. Protein product: CASSRADSGYGYTF.

The chain couples TRBV11-2 to TRBJ2-1, with D unclear. Germline V gene lookup returns CDR1 SGHAT and CDR2 FQNNGV. The CDR3 extends over 14 amino acids. Between the trimmed V and J ends, which lost 5 bases and 6 bases, there was a span of 14 bases. The CDR3, as DNA: TGTGCCAGCAGCCGTGATGGGTCGGCCAATGAGCAGTTCTTC. As protein: CASSRDGSANEQFF.

The chain is built from TRBV7-9 and TRBJ1-1, with D perhaps matching TRBD1 (5 bases). V lost 3 bases and J lost 7, with 12 bases in between. This CDR3 spans 13 amino acids. CDR1 is SEHNR and CDR2 is FQNEAQ in the germline V gene (reference sequence). The CDR3 is CASSLGGHLEAFF. As DNA, the CDR3 is TGTGCCAGCAGCTTGGGCGGACACCTTGAAGCTTTCTTT.

The rearrangement joins TRBV25-1 to TRBJ2-5; D is perhaps TRBD1 (5 bases). The CDR3 is made up of 14 amino acids. The germline V gene encodes CDR1 MGHDK and CDR2 SYGVNS. Trimming shortened V by 0 bases and J by 5 bases, and 10 bases separated the two germline ends. This chain's CDR3 is CASSEYSKGETQYF. The CDR3 DNA reads TGTGCCAGCAGTGAATACAGTAAGGGGGAGACCCAGTACTTC. The complete variable domain, with remaining parts taken from reference TRBV25-1 and TRBJ2-5, reads EADIYQTPRYLVIGTGKKITLECSQTMGHDKMYWYQQDPGMELHLIHYSYGVNSTEKGDLSSESTVSRIRTEHFPLTLESARPSHTSQYLCASSEYSKGETQYFGPGTRLLVL.

This rearrangement joins TRBV20-1 to TRBJ2-1; TRBD2 matches at 10 bases. The CDR3 sequence is 14 residues long. V was clipped by 5 bases and J by 9 bases; unmatched bases: 10. The V gene's germline CDR1 is DFQATT and CDR2 SNEGSKA (reference sequence). CDR3 sequence reads: CSAFLSGGAGEQFF. The CDR3 region has the DNA TGCAGTGCTTTCCTAAGCGGGGGGGCCGGTGAGCAGTTCTTC.

In this sample, this clonotype turned up once. CDR3 sequence reads: CATSRDPLPTGAHSAGGYTF. In nucleotides, the CDR3 is TGTGCCACCAGCAGAGACCCACTTCCAACAGGGGCCCACTCAGCAGGGGGCTACACCTTC. The rearrangement uses TRBV15 and TRBJ1-2, with 7 bases fitting TRBD1. V was pared by 0 bases and J by 8 bases, with 24 bases of the junction left unmatched. The germline gives CDR1 LNHNV, CDR2 YYDKDF (reference sequence). The CDR3 runs to 20 residues.

The chain couples TRBV6-2 or TRBV6-3 to TRBJ1-2; TRBD1 might be the D (5 bases). Germline CDR1 reads MNHEY; CDR2 reads SVGEGT. Deletions cut 3 bases from V and 4 bases from J, with 15 bases between. This CDR3 is built from 15 residues. CDR3 sequence: CASSYQGAGVYGYTF. CDR3 DNA sequence: TGTGCCAGCAGTTATCAGGGAGCAGGAGTCTATGGCTACACCTTC.

The chain recombines TRBV7-9 with TRBJ2-4; the D gene is possibly TRBD2 (9 bases). TRBJ2-7 explains the end of the DNA better; the J call may be wrong. The germline V gene has CDR1 SEHNR and CDR2 FQNEAQ (reference sequence). The CDR3 covers 18 residues. CDR3 nucleotide sequence: TGTGCCAGCAGCTTAGGCGGGAGGGACAGGTACTTTCAAAGCGAGCAGTACTTC. This encodes CASSLGGRDRYFQSEQYF.

V usage is TRBV28 and J usage is TRBJ1-5, with 11 bases identical to TRBD1. CDR1 MDHEN and CDR2 SYDVKM come from the germline V gene. There are 17 residues in the CDR3. The V segment lost 5 bases and the J segment 4 bases; nucleotides outside the gene matches: 10. As DNA, the CDR3 is TGTGCCAGCAGTCCATACGGGACAGGGGGGCGGAATCAGCCCCAGCATTTT. Its protein product is CASSPYGTGGRNQPQHF.

This chain connects TRBV18 to TRBJ2-5, with 10 positions matching TRBD1. V trimming: 3 bases; J trimming: 5 bases; junction bases outside the gene matches: 12. The length of the CDR3 is 17 residues. Per the germline V gene, CDR1 is KGHSH and CDR2 is LQKENI. Here the CDR3 DNA reads TGTGCCAGCTCACCGCTTCCGGGACAGGGGACTGGGGAGACCCAGTACTTC. Its protein is CASSPLPGQGTGETQYF.

This clonotype was observed a few times. The chain has TRBV20-1 and TRBJ2-5; TRBD2 agrees at 8 bases. The germline V gene has CDR1 DFQATT and CDR2 SNEGSKA (reference sequence). The V and J ends lost 3 bases and 11 bases, in that order; junction bases with no gene match: 8. The CDR3 has 12 residues. The CDR3 region is CSASGGDDEQYF. The CDR3 bases are TGCAGTGCTAGCGGGGGGGATGATGAGCAGTACTTC.

The CDR3 sequence is CASSTGLAGASETQYF. CDR3 in DNA: TGCGCCAGCAGCACAGGACTAGCGGGGGCCTCAGAGACCCAGTACTTC. J is TRBJ2-7 and V is TRBV10-2; 13 bases are a match to TRBD2. With the DNA end fitting TRBJ2-5 better, the J assignment may be wrong. The CDR3 is 16 amino acids. Germline CDR1 is WSHSY and CDR2 is SAAADI.

The chain recombines TRBV5-1 with TRBJ2-7; D call uncertain. Germline V gene sequence: CDR1 SGHRS, CDR2 YFSETQ. The CDR3 has 13 residues. The V end lost 4 bases, the J end lost 3 bases, and 11 bases lay between the germline ends. CDR3 bases: TGCGCCAGCAGCAACCCCTCTAGCTACGAGCAGTACTTC. This sequence encodes CASSNPSSYEQYF. The full variable domain, its missing parts supplied by reference TRBV5-1 and TRBJ2-7, is KAGVTQTPRYLIKTRGQQVTLSCSPISGHRSVSWYQQTPGQGLQFLFEYFSETQRNKGNFPGRFSGRQFSNSRSEMNVSTLELGDSALYLCASSNPSSYEQYFGPGTRLTVT.

This clonotype was observed many times. This rearrangement joins TRBV6-6 to TRBJ2-5; D call uncertain. The germline gives CDR1 MNHNY, CDR2 SVGAGI (reference sequence). The CDR3 contains 10 residues. With 6 bases removed from V and 3 bases from J, the gap between germline ends came to 2 bases. Here the CDR3 reads CASREETQYF. The DNA of the CDR3 is TGTGCCAGCAGAGAAGAGACCCAGTACTTC.